These 21 T cell receptor beta chains share one sample of origin, sequenced in a study of blood T cells in healthy people across ages. A second PCR of roughly 7 to 11 cycles used a sample-barcoded 5' primer and a J-beta primer mix. Via MiXCR, TCRdb re-called the 5' RACE reads, giving one row per CDR3 protein. The sample has about 1.4 million distinct CDR3 sequences; approximately 60% are singletons. The sample consisted of blood. These receptors were obtained from a man aged 18-30 years in good health.

The chain carries TRBV21-1 and TRBJ2-7; TRBD2, as called in the table, went unchecked against the DNA. TRBV21-1 is noted as a pseudogene. The CDR3 is made up of 16 amino acids. The CDR3 reads CASSNSSGTSSYEQYF. CDR3 in DNA: TGTGCCAGCAGCAATAGTTCAGGGACAAGCTCCTACGAGCAGTACTTC.

This clonotype was seen more than once but under ten times. This chain connects TRBV28 to TRBJ2-7, with 7 bases matching TRBD1. Germline V gene data show CDR1 as MDHEN and CDR2 as SYDVKM. The V gene end was trimmed by 7 bases and the J gene end by 1 base; junction bases not matched to a gene: 7. CDR3 length: 14 amino acids. CDR3 nucleotides: TGTGCCAGCACCCCATGGGACAGTTCCTACGAGCAGTACTTC. Protein: CASTPWDSSYEQYF.

The chain links TRBV29-1 to TRBJ1-1; 10 bases map to TRBD1. This CDR3 has 16 amino acids. The V segment lost 6 bases and the J segment 4 bases; nucleotides outside the gene matches: 14. In germline, CDR1 is SQVTM, CDR2 ANQGSEA. CDR3 residues: CSVEPGQGSWGTEAFF. CDR3 DNA: TGCAGCGTGGAGCCGGGACAGGGGAGCTGGGGCACTGAAGCTTTCTTT.

This clonotype was detected a few times. The chain combines TRBV18 with TRBJ2-7; unclear D gene. V was cut by 6 bases and J by 0 bases, with 12 bases left in between. From germline, CDR1 is KGHSH and CDR2 LQKENI. The CDR3 sequence is 14 residues long. CDR3 bases: TGTGCCAGCTCCAGCAGAGCGAACTCCTACGAGCAGTACTTC. Amino acids: CASSSRANSYEQYF.

The rearrangement joins TRBV2 to TRBJ1-2; D is perhaps TRBD1 (6 bases). Trimming took 8 bases from V and 7 from J, leaving 14 bases between them. In germline, CDR1 is SNHLY, CDR2 FYNNEI. This CDR3 is built from 12 residues. CDR3 nucleotide sequence: TGTGCCAGCTTTGCAGGGGCCGGTGGCTACACCTTC. Protein: CASFAGAGGYTF.

The chain uses TRBV7-9 and TRBJ2-1; D remains ambiguous. The germline V gene encodes CDR1 SEHNR and CDR2 FQNEAQ (reference sequence). This CDR3 has 16 residues. Trimming pared 5 bases from V and 3 bases from J, leaving 17 bases between. For the CDR3, the DNA is TGTGCCAGCAGCCCCCTACAAACTGTTGGCTACAATGAGCAGTTCTTC. It yields the protein CASSPLQTVGYNEQFF. The full variable domain, in which reference TRBV7-9 and TRBJ2-1 provide the parts outside the CDR3, is DTGVSQNPRHKITKRGQNVTFRCDPISEHNRLYWYRQTLGQGPEFLTYFQNEAQLEKSRLLSDRFSAERPKGSFSTLEIQRTEQGDSAMYLCASSPLQTVGYNEQFFGPGTRLTVL.

About this clonotype: The junction does not match germline at one end; this may be a read error. The chain employs TRBV29-1 and TRBJ2-2; the D gene is possibly TRBD2 (6 bases). Germline-derived CDR1 and CDR2 are SQVTM and ANQGSEA. This CDR3 is 16 amino acids long. The CDR3 DNA reads as TGCAGCGCCCGTTCGGAAGGGAGATCGAACACCGGGGGGCTGTTTTTT. This gives the protein CSARSEGRSNTGGLFF.

This clonotype was seen a few times. The chain links TRBV7-9 to TRBJ2-3; no firm D call. CDR1 is SEHNR and CDR2 is FQNEAQ in the germline V gene (reference sequence). The ends were cut back, 5 bases at V and 2 bases at J, with 8 bases in the middle. This CDR3 has 13 residues. The CDR3 DNA follows: TGTGCCAGCAGCCCCGACATCACAGATACGCAGTATTTT. This encodes CASSPDITDTQYF.

This chain connects TRBV29-1 to TRBJ1-2; D ambiguous. Germline V lookup: CDR1 SQVTM, CDR2 ANQGSEA. The CDR3 length is 14 residues. V gave up 7 bases and J gave up 2 bases, with 17 bases separating them. The DNA for the CDR3 is TGCAGCGCCCGGATAGCCACGGCGAACTATGGCTACACCTTC. This codes for CSARIATANYGYTF.

This chain links TRBV27 with TRBJ2-7, with unresolved D. Germline V CDR1 and CDR2: MNHEY, SMNVEV (reference sequence). Between the trimmed V and J ends, which lost 0 bases and 0 bases, there was a span of 12 bases. The CDR3 has 16 residues. CDR3: CASSLSEGPRSYEQYF. The DNA of the CDR3 is TGTGCCAGCAGTTTATCTGAAGGGCCCCGCTCCTACGAGCAGTACTTC.

In DNA, the CDR3 is TGCGCCAGCAGCCAAGTCCTCTTAGCAGATACGCAGTATTTT. Amino acid sequence: CASSQVLLADTQYF. The genes are TRBV4-3 and TRBJ2-3; D unresolved. V lost 1 base to trimming and J lost 4 bases, with 9 bases between them. From germline, CDR1 is LGHNA and CDR2 YSLEER. The CDR3 length is 14 residues.

This chain connects TRBV24-1 to TRBJ1-4, with D possibly TRBD1 on 6 matching bases. The CDR3 has 12 residues. The germline gives CDR1 KGHDR, CDR2 SFDVKD. V was shortened by 5 bases and J by 10 bases, with 10 bases between the two germline ends. The chain's CDR3 is CATSGGHRKLFF. DNA for the CDR3: TGTGCCACCAGTGGGGGACACCGAAAACTGTTTTTT.

This clonotype was observed many times. The gene calls are TRBV10-3 and TRBJ2-7; 10 nucleotides align to TRBD1. The germline V gene has CDR1 ENHRY and CDR2 SYGVKD. The trim removed 10 bases at V and 5 bases at J, leaving 14 bases unmatched. The length of the CDR3 is 15 residues. The CDR3: CATIPGQGLRNEQYF. In DNA, the CDR3 is TGTGCCACTATCCCGGGACAGGGGTTAAGAAACGAGCAGTACTTC.

The chain joins TRBV12-3 or TRBV12-4 to TRBJ2-7; D gene ambiguous. The DNA end is a closer match to TRBJ2-5, so the J assignment may be wrong. The CDR3 consists of 13 residues. DNA for the CDR3: TGTGCCAGCAGTTCGCCAGGTTGGGAGACCCAGTACTTC. Its translation: CASSSPGWETQYF.

The V gene is TRBV7-8, the J gene TRBJ2-1, with a possible D match to TRBD1 (5 bases). CDR3 length: 16 residues. The germline CDR1 and CDR2 sequences are SGHVS and FQNEAQ. Trimming took off 5 bases at V and 8 bases at J, with 22 bases between the two ends. As DNA, the CDR3 is TGTGCCAGCAGCCCAGCCCCAGGGAATTTCTATGATGAGCAGTTCTTC. Encoded protein: CASSPAPGNFYDEQFF.

The chain has TRBV7-2 and TRBJ1-1; D not certain. CDR1 is SGHTA, CDR2 FQGNSA, per germline. This CDR3 contains 13 residues. Trimming stripped 2 bases from V and 3 bases from J, with 7 bases between. This CDR3 reads CASSLNLYTEAFF. The CDR3 DNA reads TGTGCCAGCAGCTTAAATCTCTACACTGAAGCTTTCTTT.

The V gene is TRBV6-1, the J gene TRBJ1-2, with no clear D. V was pared by 0 bases and J by 9 bases, with 8 bases between. This CDR3 is built from 12 residues. CDR1 is MNHNS, CDR2 SASEGT, per germline. The CDR3, as DNA: TGTGCCAGCAGTGAAGCCCCCGGAAGCTACACCTTC. Its translation is CASSEAPGSYTF.

This chain joins TRBV20-1 and TRBJ2-3, with TRBD2 identical over 10 bases. V lost 2 bases, J lost 5 bases, and 10 bases stayed unmatched. The CDR3 is 16 amino acids. Germline V gene sequence: CDR1 DFQATT, CDR2 SNEGSKA (reference sequence). The CDR3 protein is CSARKAGGPMGDTQYF. In nucleotides, the CDR3 is TGCAGTGCTAGAAAAGCGGGAGGGCCGATGGGAGATACGCAGTATTTT.

The CDR3 here is CASSVTGTPNYGYTF. As DNA, the CDR3 is TGTGCCAGCAGCGTTACAGGGACACCCAACTATGGCTACACCTTC. This chain joins TRBV9 and TRBJ1-2, with D possibly being TRBD1 (6 bases). CDR3 length equals 15 residues. Trimming left V 2 bases short and J 2 bases short, with 13 bases between. Germline CDR1 and CDR2: SGDLS and YYNGEE.

The rearrangement joins TRBV5-6 to TRBJ2-3, with no clear D. This CDR3 region has 15 residues. With 6 bases removed from V and 0 bases from J, the gap between germline ends came to 14 bases. Germline CDR1 and CDR2: SGHDT and YYEEEE. CDR3: CASTSPVSSTDTQYF. The CDR3 DNA is TGTGCCAGCACCAGCCCCGTCTCTAGCACAGATACGCAGTATTTT.

This clonotype was seen a handful of times. The gene calls are TRBV6-6 and TRBJ1-4; TRBD1 might be the D (5 bases). Germline V lookup: CDR1 MNHNY, CDR2 SVGAGI (reference sequence). V dropped 5 bases and J dropped 7 bases, with 11 bases sitting between them. This CDR3 has 13 amino acids. CDR3: CASSIREGEKLFF. CDR3 sequence (DNA): TGTGCCAGCAGTATCAGGGAAGGTGAAAAACTGTTTTTT.